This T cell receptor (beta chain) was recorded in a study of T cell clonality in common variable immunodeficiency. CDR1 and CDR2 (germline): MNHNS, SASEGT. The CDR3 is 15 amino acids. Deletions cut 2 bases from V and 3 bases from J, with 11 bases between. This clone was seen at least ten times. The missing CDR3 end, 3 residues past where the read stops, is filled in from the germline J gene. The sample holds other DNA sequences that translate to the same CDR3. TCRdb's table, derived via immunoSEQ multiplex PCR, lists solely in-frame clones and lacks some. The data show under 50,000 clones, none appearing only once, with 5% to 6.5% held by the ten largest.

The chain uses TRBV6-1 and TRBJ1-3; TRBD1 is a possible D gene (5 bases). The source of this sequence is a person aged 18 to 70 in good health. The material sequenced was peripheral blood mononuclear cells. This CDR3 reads CASSELGGDGNTIYF. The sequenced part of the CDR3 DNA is TGTGCCAGCAGTGAATTAGGAGGGGATGGAAACACC.